A selection of T cell receptor beta chains follows, all from one sample in a study of blood T cell repertoires in COVID-19. Clones were read by immunoSEQ multiplex PCR, and TCRdb kept only the in-frame ones, dropping some. The table lists 68,000 or so clones, roughly 85% of them singletons. Source material: peripheral blood. Source of these receptors: a man aged 25-45 years with acute or convalescent COVID-19. CDR3s leave out the opening cysteine and the closing phenylalanine or tryptophan. The order of the fields is CDR3 length, V gene, CDR3 protein.

12	TRBV14	ASSQVQGDSPLH
14	TRBV19	ASSTTWGLSNQPQH
10	TRBV4-1	ASSQVGGEQY
14	TRBV18	ASSATIGTGEAEQY
12	TRBV6-5	ASSLRDANQPQH
12	TRBV24-1	ATSDRQSTDTQY
13	TRBV18	ASSQAGGGAGELF
12	TRBV10-1	ASSEGGQGREQY
15	TRBV4-1	ASSQVVTSGRVSEQY
12	TRBV4-1	ASSQEAATNEQF
14	TRBV9	ASSVERVAFGNTIY
12	TRBV28	ASTLGGDGEKLF
13	TRBV7-8	ASSFRGIRTGELF
12	TRBV19	ASSIIAGTYEQY
11	TRBV7-2	ASSTGVGYGYT